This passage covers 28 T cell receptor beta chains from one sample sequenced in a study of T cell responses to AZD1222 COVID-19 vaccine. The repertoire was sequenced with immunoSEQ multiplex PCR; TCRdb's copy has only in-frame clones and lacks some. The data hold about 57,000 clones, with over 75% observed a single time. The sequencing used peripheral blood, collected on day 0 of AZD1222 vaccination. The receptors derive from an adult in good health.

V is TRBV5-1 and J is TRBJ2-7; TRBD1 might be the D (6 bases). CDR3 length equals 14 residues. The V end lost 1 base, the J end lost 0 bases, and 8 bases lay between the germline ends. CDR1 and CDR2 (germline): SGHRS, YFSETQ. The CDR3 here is CASSLQGNSYEQYF. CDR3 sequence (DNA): TGCGCCAGCAGCTTGCAGGGGAACTCCTACGAGCAGTACTTC.

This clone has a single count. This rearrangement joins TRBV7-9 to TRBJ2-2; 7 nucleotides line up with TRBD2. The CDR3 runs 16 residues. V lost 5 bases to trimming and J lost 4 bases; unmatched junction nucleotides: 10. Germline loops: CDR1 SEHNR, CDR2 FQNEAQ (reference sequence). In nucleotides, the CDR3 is TGTGCCAGCAGCGTGACCCGGTGGGAGGGCACCGGGGAGCTGTTTTTT. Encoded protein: CASSVTRWEGTGELFF.

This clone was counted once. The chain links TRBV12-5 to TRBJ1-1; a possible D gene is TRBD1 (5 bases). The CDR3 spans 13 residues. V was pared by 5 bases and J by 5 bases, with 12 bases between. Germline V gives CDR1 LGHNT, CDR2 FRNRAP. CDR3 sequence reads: CASGLGVRTEAFF. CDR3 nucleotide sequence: TGTGCTAGTGGTCTGGGGGTACGGACTGAAGCTTTCTTT.

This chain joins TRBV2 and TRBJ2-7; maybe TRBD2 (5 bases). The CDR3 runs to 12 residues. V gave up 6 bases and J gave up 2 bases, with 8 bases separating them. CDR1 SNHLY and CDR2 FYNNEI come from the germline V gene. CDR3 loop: CASRAGPYEQYF. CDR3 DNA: TGTGCCAGCAGGGCGGGCCCCTACGAGCAGTACTTC.

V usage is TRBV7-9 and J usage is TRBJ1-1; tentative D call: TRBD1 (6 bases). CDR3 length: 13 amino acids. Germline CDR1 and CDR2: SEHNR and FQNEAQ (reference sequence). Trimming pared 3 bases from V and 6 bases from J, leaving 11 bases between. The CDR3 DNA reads TGTGCCAGCAGCTTGGCAGGGGCCTCTGAAGCTTTCTTT. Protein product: CASSLAGASEAFF.

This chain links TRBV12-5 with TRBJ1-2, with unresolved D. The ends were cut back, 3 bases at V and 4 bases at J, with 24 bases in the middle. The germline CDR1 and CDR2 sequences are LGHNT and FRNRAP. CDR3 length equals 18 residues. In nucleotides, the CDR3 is TGTGCTAGTGGTTTTTTAGATGCTTCAGCGCAAGGAGGCTATGGCTACACCTTC. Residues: CASGFLDASAQGGYGYTF.

CDR3 nucleotides: TGTGCCAGCAGCGTATGGGCGTCCAATCAGCCCCAGCATTTT. Amino acids: CASSVWASNQPQHF. The chain uses TRBV2 and TRBJ1-5; no clear D. The V gene lost 6 bases and the J gene lost 3 bases, with 12 bases spanning the gap. The CDR3 sequence is 14 residues long. Germline CDR1 reads SNHLY; CDR2 reads FYNNEI. The variable domain in full, with the rest retrieved from reference TRBV2 and TRBJ1-5, is EPEVTQTPSHQVTQMGQEVILRCVPISNHLYFYWYRQILGQKVEFLVSFYNNEISEKSEIFDDQFSVERPDGSNFTLKIRSTKLEDSAMYFCASSVWASNQPQHFGDGTRLSIL.

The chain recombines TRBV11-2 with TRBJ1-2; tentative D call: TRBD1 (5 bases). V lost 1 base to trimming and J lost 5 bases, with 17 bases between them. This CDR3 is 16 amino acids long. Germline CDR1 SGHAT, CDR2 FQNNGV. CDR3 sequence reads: CASSLAQGARPYGYTF. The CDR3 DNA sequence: TGTGCCAGCAGCTTAGCCCAAGGGGCAAGACCTTATGGCTACACCTTC.

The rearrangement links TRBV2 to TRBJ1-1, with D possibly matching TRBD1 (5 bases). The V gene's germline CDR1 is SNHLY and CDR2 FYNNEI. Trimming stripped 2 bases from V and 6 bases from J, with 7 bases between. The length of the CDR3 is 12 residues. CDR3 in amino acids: CASSERRAEAFF. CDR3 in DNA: TGTGCCAGCAGTGAACGCAGGGCTGAAGCTTTCTTT. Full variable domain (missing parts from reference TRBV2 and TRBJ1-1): EPEVTQTPSHQVTQMGQEVILRCVPISNHLYFYWYRQILGQKVEFLVSFYNNEISEKSEIFDDQFSVERPDGSNFTLKIRSTKLEDSAMYFCASSERRAEAFFGQGTRLTVV.

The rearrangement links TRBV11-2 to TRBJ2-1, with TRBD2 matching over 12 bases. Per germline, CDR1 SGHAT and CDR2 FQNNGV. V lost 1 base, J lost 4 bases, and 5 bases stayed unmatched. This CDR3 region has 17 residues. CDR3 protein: CASSLVLLAGGYNEQFF. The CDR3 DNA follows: TGTGCCAGCAGCTTAGTTCTTCTAGCGGGGGGGTACAATGAGCAGTTCTTC.

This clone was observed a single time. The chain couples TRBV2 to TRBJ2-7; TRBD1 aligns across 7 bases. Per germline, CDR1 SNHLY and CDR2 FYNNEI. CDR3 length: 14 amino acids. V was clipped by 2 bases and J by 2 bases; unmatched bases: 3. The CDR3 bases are TGTGCCAGCAGTGAAAGGGGACAGACCTACGAGCAGTACTTC. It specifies CASSERGQTYEQYF.

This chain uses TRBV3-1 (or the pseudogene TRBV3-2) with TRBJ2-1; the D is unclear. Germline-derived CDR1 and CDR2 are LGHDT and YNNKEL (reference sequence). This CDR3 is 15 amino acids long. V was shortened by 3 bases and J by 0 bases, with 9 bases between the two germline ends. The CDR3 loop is CASSQTTNSYNEQFF. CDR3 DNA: TGTGCCAGCAGCCAGACAACCAACTCCTACAATGAGCAGTTCTTC.

The CDR3 loop reads CASSPDRGLVGVGNTEAFF. CDR3 nucleotide sequence: TGTGCCAGCAGCCCCGACAGGGGGTTGGTAGGGGTTGGGAACACTGAAGCTTTCTTT. The genes are TRBV11-2 and TRBJ1-1, with TRBD1 matching 9 bases. V dropped 5 bases and J dropped 1; count of bases not matched to a gene: 17. Germline V gene sequence: CDR1 SGHAT, CDR2 FQNNGV. The CDR3 totals 19 residues.

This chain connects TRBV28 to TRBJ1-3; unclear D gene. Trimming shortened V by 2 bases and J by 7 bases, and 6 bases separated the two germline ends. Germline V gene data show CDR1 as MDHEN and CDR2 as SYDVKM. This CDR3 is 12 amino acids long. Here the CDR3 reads CASSLARNTIYF. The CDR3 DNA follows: TGTGCCAGCAGTTTAGCCAGGAACACCATATATTTT.

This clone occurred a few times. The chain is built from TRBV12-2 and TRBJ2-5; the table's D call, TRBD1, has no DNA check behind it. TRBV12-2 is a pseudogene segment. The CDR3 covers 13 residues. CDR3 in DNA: TGTGCAAGTCTCCCGACAGAGGAAGAGACCCAGTACTTC. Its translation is CASLPTEEETQYF.

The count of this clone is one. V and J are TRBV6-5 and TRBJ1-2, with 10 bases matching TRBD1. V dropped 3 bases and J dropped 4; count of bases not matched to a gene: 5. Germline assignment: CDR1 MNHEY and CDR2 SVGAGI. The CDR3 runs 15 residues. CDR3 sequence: CASSYMTGGFYGYTF. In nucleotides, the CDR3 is TGTGCCAGCAGTTATATGACAGGGGGCTTCTATGGCTACACCTTC.

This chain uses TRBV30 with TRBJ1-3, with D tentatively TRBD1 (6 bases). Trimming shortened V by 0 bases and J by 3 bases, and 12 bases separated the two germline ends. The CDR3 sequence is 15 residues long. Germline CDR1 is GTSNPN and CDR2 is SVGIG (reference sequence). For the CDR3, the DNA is TGTGCCTGGAGTGTAAAAACAGGGTTTGGAAACACCATATATTTT. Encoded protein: CAWSVKTGFGNTIYF.

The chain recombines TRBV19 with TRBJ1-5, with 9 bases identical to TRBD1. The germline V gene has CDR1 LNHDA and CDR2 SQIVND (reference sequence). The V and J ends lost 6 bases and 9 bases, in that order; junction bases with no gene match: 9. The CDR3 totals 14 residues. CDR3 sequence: CASRGGQGYVPQHF. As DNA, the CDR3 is TGTGCCAGTAGGGGAGGACAGGGGTATGTGCCCCAGCATTTT.

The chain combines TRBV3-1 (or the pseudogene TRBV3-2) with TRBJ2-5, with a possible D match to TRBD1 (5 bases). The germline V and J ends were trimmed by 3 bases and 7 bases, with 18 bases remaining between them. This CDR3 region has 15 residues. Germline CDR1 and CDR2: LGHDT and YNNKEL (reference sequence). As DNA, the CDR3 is TGTGCCAGCAGCCAGATAGACAGCCCCCCTAGGACCCAGTACTTC. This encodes CASSQIDSPPRTQYF.

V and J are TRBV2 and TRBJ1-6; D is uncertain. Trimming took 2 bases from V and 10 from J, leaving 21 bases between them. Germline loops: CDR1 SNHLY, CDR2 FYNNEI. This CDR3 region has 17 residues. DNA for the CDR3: TGTGCCAGCAGTGAAATCGGGGTCCTAGTTTTGAAATCACCCCTCCACTTT. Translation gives CASSEIGVLVLKSPLHF.

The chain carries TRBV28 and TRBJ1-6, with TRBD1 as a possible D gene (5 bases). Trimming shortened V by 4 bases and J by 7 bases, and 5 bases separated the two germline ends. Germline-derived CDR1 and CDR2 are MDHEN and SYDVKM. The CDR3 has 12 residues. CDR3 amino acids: CASSWDNSPLHF. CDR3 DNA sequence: TGTGCCAGCAGTTGGGACAATTCACCCCTCCACTTT.

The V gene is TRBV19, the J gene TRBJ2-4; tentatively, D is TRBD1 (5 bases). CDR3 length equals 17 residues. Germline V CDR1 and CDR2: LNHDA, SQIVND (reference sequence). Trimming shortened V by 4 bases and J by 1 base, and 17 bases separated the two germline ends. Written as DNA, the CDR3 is TGTGCCAGTAGTAAAAACGATGGGGCCACTGCCAAAAACATTCAGTACTTC. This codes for CASSKNDGATAKNIQYF.

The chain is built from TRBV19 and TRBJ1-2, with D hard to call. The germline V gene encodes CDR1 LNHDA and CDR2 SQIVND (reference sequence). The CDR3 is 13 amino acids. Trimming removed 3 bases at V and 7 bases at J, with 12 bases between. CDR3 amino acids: CASSIKGGFGYTF. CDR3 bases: TGTGCCAGTAGTATTAAAGGAGGGTTTGGCTACACCTTC.

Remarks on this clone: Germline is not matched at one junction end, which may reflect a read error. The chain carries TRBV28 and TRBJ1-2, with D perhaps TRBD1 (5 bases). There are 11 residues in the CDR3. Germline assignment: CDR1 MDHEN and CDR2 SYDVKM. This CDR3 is CASSTTGGPGF. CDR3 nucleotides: TGTGCCAGCAGTACGACCGGGGGACCAGGATTC.

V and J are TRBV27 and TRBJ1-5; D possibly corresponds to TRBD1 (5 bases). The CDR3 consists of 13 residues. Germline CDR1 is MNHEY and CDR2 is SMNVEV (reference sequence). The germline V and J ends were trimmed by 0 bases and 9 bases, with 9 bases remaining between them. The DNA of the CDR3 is TGTGCCAGCAGTTTATCCTTCGGGGCGCCCCAGCATTTT. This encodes CASSLSFGAPQHF.

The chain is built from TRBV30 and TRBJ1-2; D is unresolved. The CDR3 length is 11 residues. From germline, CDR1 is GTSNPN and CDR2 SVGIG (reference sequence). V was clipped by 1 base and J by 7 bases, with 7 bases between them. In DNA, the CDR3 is TGTGCCTGGAGTGAATCAGTTGGCTACACCTTC. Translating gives CAWSESVGYTF.

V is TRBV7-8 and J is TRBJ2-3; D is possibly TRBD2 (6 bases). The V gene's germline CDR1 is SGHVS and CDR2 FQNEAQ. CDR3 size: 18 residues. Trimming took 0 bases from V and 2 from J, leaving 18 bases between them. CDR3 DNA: TGTGCCAGCAGCTTAGCTTCAGTTGCGGGGTTTTTCACAGATACGCAGTATTTT. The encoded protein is CASSLASVAGFFTDTQYF. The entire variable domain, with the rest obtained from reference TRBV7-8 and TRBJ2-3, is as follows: GAGVSQSPRYKVAKRGQDVALRCDPISGHVSLFWYQQALGQGPEFLTYFQNEAQLDKSGLPSDRFFAERPEGSVSTLKIQRTQQEDSAVYLCASSLASVAGFFTDTQYFGPGTRLTVL.

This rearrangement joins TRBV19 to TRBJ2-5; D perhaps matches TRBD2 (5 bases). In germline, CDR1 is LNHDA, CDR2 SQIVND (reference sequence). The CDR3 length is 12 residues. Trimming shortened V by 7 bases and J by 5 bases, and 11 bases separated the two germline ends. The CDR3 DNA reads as TGTGCCAGTAACGATCGCGGGGAGACCCAGTACTTC. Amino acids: CASNDRGETQYF.